The sequence of this T cell receptor (beta chain) was determined in a study of cytomegalovirus exposure and HLA in healthy donors. Background on the study: Counted in an early data release were about 85 million unique TCRs from HLA-typed donors.

On this clone itself: Its antigen is still unknown.

Primers: 60 Vbeta forward and 13 Jbeta reverse. Measured with immunoSEQ multiplex PCR; TCRdb has only the in-frame clones, and not every one. The sample includes about 170,000 clones, around 81% of them seen just once. General study points: Later work showed greater clonal expansion in HLA-associated TCR beta chains than in equally common others. Accurate HLA-A and HLA-B prediction from TCR beta sequences was reported for most subjects.

Sequencing was performed on PBMCs. The TCR sequence derives from a woman aged 25 to 45 in good health and CMV-seropositive.

The CDR3 region has the DNA TGTGCCAGTAGTATATTGGGACAGGGACGCAACTATGGCTACACCTTC. As protein: CASSILGQGRNYGYTF. The chain links TRBV19 to TRBJ1-2; 9 bases are a match to TRBD1. The CDR3 length is 16 residues. CDR1 is LNHDA and CDR2 is SQIVND in the germline V gene (reference sequence). Trimming at V came to 2 bases and at J to 2 bases, leaving 6 bases not matched to a gene.